Listed here are 7 T cell receptor beta chains from one sample, sequenced in a study of blood T cell repertoires in COVID-19 (dated by TCRdb to 2018 to 2020). Receptor libraries were prepared by the immunoSEQ multiplex PCR assay. TCRdb re-hosts the immuneACCESS table, in-frame sequences only. Its copies lack some clones; in the studies checked, an unresolved V gene accounts for under half of them, and the cause for the rest is not known. The sample table records about 160,000 clones; about 85% of these occur just once. The ten largest clones add up to around 5% of the sample. The specimen was peripheral blood. The receptors come from a woman aged 50 to 60 with COVID-19, enrolled during active disease.

The gene calls are TRBV5-1 and TRBJ2-1, with D possibly TRBD2 on 7 matching bases. Germline lookup yields CDR1 SGHRS and CDR2 YFSETQ. Trimming took off 0 bases at V and 2 bases at J, with 9 bases between the two ends. This CDR3 spans 15 amino acids. In DNA, the CDR3 is TGCGCCAGCAGCTTGGAAGGGGGGGCCTACAATGAGCAGTTCTTC. Encoded protein: CASSLEGGAYNEQFF. The full variable domain, in which reference TRBV5-1 and TRBJ2-1 provide the parts outside the CDR3, is KAGVTQTPRYLIKTRGQQVTLSCSPISGHRSVSWYQQTPGQGLQFLFEYFSETQRNKGNFPGRFSGRQFSNSRSEMNVSTLELGDSALYLCASSLEGGAYNEQFFGPGTRLTVL.

The chain recombines TRBV3-1 (or the pseudogene TRBV3-2) with TRBJ1-3; D call uncertain. Germline loops: CDR1 LGHDT, CDR2 YNNKEL (reference sequence). Trimming pared 2 bases from V and 8 bases from J, leaving 4 bases between. This CDR3 has 11 residues. As DNA, the CDR3 is TGTGCCAGCAGCCAACCGGACACCATATATTTT. It specifies CASSQPDTIYF.

The CDR3 region has the DNA TGTGCCAGCAGCCAAGATCGGGGGACTTCCTACGAGCAGTACTTC. Protein product: CASSQDRGTSYEQYF. The V call is TRBV4-2, the J call TRBJ2-7, with a possible D match to TRBD2 (6 bases). The V and J ends lost 0 bases and 1 base respectively, with 10 bases between them. The length of the CDR3 is 15 residues. Germline V CDR1 and CDR2: LGHNA, YNFKEQ.

The chain has TRBV7-9 and TRBJ1-2; TRBD1 aligns across 8 bases. CDR3 length equals 15 residues. The germline V gene has CDR1 SEHNR and CDR2 FQNEAQ (reference sequence). Germline trimming cut 5 bases from V and 8 bases from J; bases unmatched to any gene: 13. The CDR3 protein is CASSPTPGQVGGYTF. In nucleotides, the CDR3 is TGTGCCAGCAGCCCTACGCCGGGACAGGTCGGGGGCTACACCTTC.

The chain is built from TRBV7-2 and TRBJ1-1, with D uncertain. Trimming left V 3 bases short and J 6 bases short, with 11 bases between. CDR3 length equals 13 residues. CDR1 and CDR2 from the germline V gene are SGHTA and FQGNSA. The CDR3 DNA is TGTGCCAGCAGCTTTAACCGCGGGTCTGAAGCTTTCTTT. Protein product: CASSFNRGSEAFF. Looking up the rest from reference TRBV7-2 and TRBJ1-1 gives the full variable domain: GAGVSQSPSNKVTEKGKDVELRCDPISGHTALYWYRQSLGQGLEFLIYFQGNSAPDKSGLPSDRFSAERTGGSVSTLTIQRTQQEDSAVYLCASSFNRGSEAFFGQGTRLTVV.

This chain joins TRBV7-9 and TRBJ2-3; D is uncertain. The germline CDR1 and CDR2 sequences are SEHNR and FQNEAQ (reference sequence). The length of the CDR3 is 15 residues. V lost 4 bases to trimming and J lost 3 bases, with 14 bases between them. DNA for the CDR3: TGTGCCAGCAGCTGGAGACGGTGGAGTACAGATACGCAGTATTTT. Its translation: CASSWRRWSTDTQYF. Full variable domain (outside the CDR3, taken from reference TRBV7-9 and TRBJ2-3): DTGVSQNPRHKITKRGQNVTFRCDPISEHNRLYWYRQTLGQGPEFLTYFQNEAQLEKSRLLSDRFSAERPKGSFSTLEIQRTEQGDSAMYLCASSWRRWSTDTQYFGPGTRLTVL.

The chain combines TRBV5-1 with TRBJ2-3; 9 positions match TRBD2. There are 15 residues in the CDR3. Unmatched junction bases numbered 5, after V lost 5 bases and J lost 1 base. CDR1 and CDR2 from the germline V gene are SGHRS and YFSETQ. The CDR3 coding sequence is TGCGCCAGCAGGTCTAGCGGGGACCGCACAGATACGCAGTATTTT. Residues: CASRSSGDRTDTQYF.